This T cell receptor (beta chain) was sequenced during a study of blood T cell repertoires in COVID-19. Across the whole study: Sample material is recorded as cDNA or gDNA derived from T cells, B-cell-depleted T cells, or PBMCs.

The CDR3 is made up of 16 amino acids. Trimming took 5 bases from V and 3 from J; bases not matched to a gene: 9. Germline V lookup: CDR1 KGHSH, CDR2 LQKENI. Original processing methods: Estimation of nucleated cell counts was performed using reference gene primer amplification. Data came from immunoSEQ multiplex PCR; TCRdb stores just in-frame clones and leaves some out. V and J calls and clone size come straight from that table; D and trimming were deduced from the DNA. The table records more than 90,000 clones, over 80% of them present only once. This sequence was found in an elderly man with acute or convalescent COVID-19. The sample taken for sequencing was peripheral blood. The chain carries TRBV18 and TRBJ2-7; 11 nucleotides agree with TRBD1. The CDR3 nucleotides are TGTGCCAGCTCAGCGAGAATCGGGACAGGGGGCTACGAGCAGTACTTC. This codes for CASSARIGTGGYEQYF.